The 8 T cell receptor beta chains below all came from one sample that was sequenced in a study of T cell changes during pregnancy in multiple sclerosis. Using immunoSEQ multiplex PCR, the repertoire was profiled, and TCRdb retains in-frame clones only, with some absent. The sample holds roughly 61,000 clones, roughly 94% seen once. This material consisted of CD8+ T cells from peripheral blood mononuclear cells, taken after pregnancy. These TCRs come from a female donor with multiple sclerosis, enrolled in a pregnancy study.

The genes are TRBV5-4 and TRBJ1-1; D is unresolved. The V end lost 2 bases, the J end lost 1 base, and 6 bases lay between the germline ends. Germline CDR1 is SGHNT and CDR2 is YYREEE (reference sequence). The CDR3 is 13 residues long. The CDR3 region has the DNA TGTGCCAGCAGCTTAAACAGGAACACTGAAGCTTTCTTT. This encodes CASSLNRNTEAFF. Supplemented by reference TRBV5-4 and TRBJ1-1, the full variable domain reads ETGVTQSPTHLIKTRGQQVTLRCSSQSGHNTVSWYQQALGQGPQFIFQYYREEENGRGNFPPRFSGLQFPNYSSELNVNALELDDSALYLCASSLNRNTEAFFGQGTRLTVV.

The chain carries TRBV27 and TRBJ2-7; 8 nucleotides line up with TRBD2. The J segment lost 9 bases and the V segment lost 3 bases, leaving 10 bases of the junction unmatched. The CDR3 runs to 14 residues. Germline-derived CDR1 and CDR2 are MNHEY and SMNVEV (reference sequence). CDR3 sequence: CASSFGTSGTGQYF. The CDR3 DNA is TGTGCCAGCAGTTTTGGCACTAGCGGTACGGGGCAGTACTTC.

The CDR3: CATSRDMGGLRYNEQFF. CDR3 nucleotides: TGTGCCACCAGCAGAGATATGGGGGGGCTTAGGTACAATGAGCAGTTCTTC. The chain has TRBV15 and TRBJ2-1, with TRBD2 as a possible D gene (7 bases). Trimming cost V 0 bases and J 4 bases, with 16 bases left between them. Germline V CDR1 and CDR2: LNHNV, YYDKDF (reference sequence). This CDR3 contains 17 residues.

This chain joins TRBV19 and TRBJ2-1; possible D gene TRBD2, 6 bases. V shed 6 bases and J shed 0 bases, with 12 bases lying between them. This CDR3 has 15 residues. Germline values: CDR1 LNHDA, CDR2 SQIVND (reference sequence). For the CDR3, the DNA is TGTGCCAGTAGCCTACTAGCCCTCTCCTACAATGAGCAGTTCTTC. Its protein product is CASSLLALSYNEQFF.

The V call is TRBV7-9, the J call TRBJ2-7; 9 nucleotides align to TRBD1. CDR1 and CDR2 (germline): SEHNR, FQNEAQ (reference sequence). V trimming: 5 bases; J trimming: 5 bases; junction bases outside the gene matches: 10. The CDR3 has 15 residues. The CDR3 region has the DNA TGTGCCAGCAGCGTATCCCGGGACAGGGCCCACGAGCAGTACTTC. Translating gives CASSVSRDRAHEQYF. Variable domain in full (rest from reference TRBV7-9 and TRBJ2-7): DTGVSQNPRHKITKRGQNVTFRCDPISEHNRLYWYRQTLGQGPEFLTYFQNEAQLEKSRLLSDRFSAERPKGSFSTLEIQRTEQGDSAMYLCASSVSRDRAHEQYFGPGTRLTVT.

J is TRBJ1-2 and V is TRBV9, with a tentative D call TRBD1 (6 bases). CDR1 SGDLS and CDR2 YYNGEE come from the germline V gene. The CDR3 loop spans 13 amino acids. V gave up 7 bases and J gave up 2 bases, with 12 bases separating them. CDR3 protein: CASGGGRNYGYTF. The CDR3 DNA sequence: TGTGCCAGCGGGGGGGGCAGGAACTATGGCTACACCTTC.

This clone was found once. Different DNA sequences within this sample yield the same CDR3. This rearrangement joins TRBV28 to TRBJ2-7; 10 bases fit TRBD1. Unmatched junction bases numbered 1, after V lost 2 bases and J lost 3 bases. From germline, CDR1 is MDHEN and CDR2 SYDVKM. The CDR3 runs 14 residues. The DNA for the CDR3 is TGTGCCAGCAGTTTAGGACAGGGGGGCTACGAGCAGTACTTC. It is translated as CASSLGQGGYEQYF. The variable domain in full, completed from reference TRBV28 and TRBJ2-7, reads DVKVTQSSRYLVKRTGEKVFLECVQDMDHENMFWYRQDPGLGLRLIYFSYDVKMKEKGDIPEGYSVSREKKERFSLILESASTNQTSMYLCASSLGQGGYEQYFGPGTRLTVT.

The genes are TRBV7-2 and TRBJ1-2; 7 bases match TRBD1. Germline CDR1 reads SGHTA; CDR2 reads FQGNSA. V dropped 2 bases and J dropped 1; count of bases not matched to a gene: 7. There are 16 residues in the CDR3. CDR3 loop: CASSLRGTAYNYGYTF. CDR3 nucleotide sequence: TGTGCCAGCAGCTTACGAGGGACAGCTTATAACTATGGCTACACCTTC.